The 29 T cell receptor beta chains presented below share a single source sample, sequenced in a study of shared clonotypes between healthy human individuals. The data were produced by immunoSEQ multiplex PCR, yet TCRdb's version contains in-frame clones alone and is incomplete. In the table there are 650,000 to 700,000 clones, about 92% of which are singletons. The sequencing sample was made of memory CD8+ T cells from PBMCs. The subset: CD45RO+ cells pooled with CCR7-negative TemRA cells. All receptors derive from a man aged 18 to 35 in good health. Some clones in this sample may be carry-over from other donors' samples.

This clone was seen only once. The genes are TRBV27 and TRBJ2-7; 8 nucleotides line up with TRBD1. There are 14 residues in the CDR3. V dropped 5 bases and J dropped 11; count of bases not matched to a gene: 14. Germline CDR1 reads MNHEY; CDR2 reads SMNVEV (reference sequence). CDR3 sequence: CASSGRTGMSPEYF. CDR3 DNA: TGTGCCAGCAGTGGAAGGACAGGGATGTCCCCAGAGTACTTC.

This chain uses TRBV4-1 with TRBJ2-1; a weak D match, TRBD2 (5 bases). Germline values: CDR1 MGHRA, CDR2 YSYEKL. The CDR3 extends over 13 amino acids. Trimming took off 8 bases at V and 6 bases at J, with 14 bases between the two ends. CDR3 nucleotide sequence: TGCGCCAGCGGGGAAGGCGCGGGCAATGAGCAGTTCTTC. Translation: CASGEGAGNEQFF.

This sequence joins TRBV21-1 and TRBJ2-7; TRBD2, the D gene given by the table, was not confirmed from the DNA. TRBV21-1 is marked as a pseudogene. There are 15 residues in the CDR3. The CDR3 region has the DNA TGTGCCAGCCCTCCCGGCGGACTAGAAGTATACGAGCAGTACTTC. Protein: CASPPGGLEVYEQYF.

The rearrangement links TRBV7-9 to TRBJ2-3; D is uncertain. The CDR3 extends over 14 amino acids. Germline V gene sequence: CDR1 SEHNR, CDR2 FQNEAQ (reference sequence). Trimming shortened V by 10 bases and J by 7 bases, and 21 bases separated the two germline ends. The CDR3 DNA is TGTGCCACCCTGACCTGGGATAACGGCTATACGCAGTATTTT. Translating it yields CATLTWDNGYTQYF.

This chain's CDR3 is CASSLAEGGIGDTYSGANVLTF. CDR3 nucleotide sequence: TGCGCCAGCAGCCTGGCCGAAGGGGGCATCGGGGATACCTACTCTGGGGCCAACGTCCTGACTTTC. V and J are TRBV5-1 and TRBJ2-6; 7 positions match TRBD1. Germline loops: CDR1 SGHRS, CDR2 YFSETQ. CDR3 length: 22 residues. The ends lost 4 bases at V and 0 bases at J; junction bases unmatched: 22.

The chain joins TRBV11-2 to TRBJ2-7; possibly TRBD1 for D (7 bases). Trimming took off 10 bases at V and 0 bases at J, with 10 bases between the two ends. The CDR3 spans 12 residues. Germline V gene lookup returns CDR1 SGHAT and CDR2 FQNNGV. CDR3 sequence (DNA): TGTGCCACTCAGGGGGGCTCCTACGAGCAGTACTTC. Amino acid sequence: CATQGGSYEQYF.

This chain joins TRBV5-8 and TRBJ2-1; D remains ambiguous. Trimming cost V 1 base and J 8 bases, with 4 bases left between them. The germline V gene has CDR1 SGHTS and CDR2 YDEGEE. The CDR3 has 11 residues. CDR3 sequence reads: CASSLYDEQFF. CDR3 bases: TGTGCCAGCAGCTTGTATGATGAGCAGTTCTTC.

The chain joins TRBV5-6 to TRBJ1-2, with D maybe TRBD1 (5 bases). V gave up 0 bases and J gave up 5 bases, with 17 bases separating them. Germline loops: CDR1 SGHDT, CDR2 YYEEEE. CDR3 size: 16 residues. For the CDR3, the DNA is TGTGCCAGCAGCTTGGAATTGAGGGGCCCTGGGTATGGCTACACCTTC. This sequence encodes CASSLELRGPGYGYTF.

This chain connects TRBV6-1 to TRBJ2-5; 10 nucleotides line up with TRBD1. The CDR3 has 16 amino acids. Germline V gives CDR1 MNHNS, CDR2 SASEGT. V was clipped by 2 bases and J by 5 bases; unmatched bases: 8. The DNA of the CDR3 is TGTGCCAGCAGTGAACCACGGACAGGGGGAAGGGAGACCCAGTACTTC. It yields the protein CASSEPRTGGRETQYF.

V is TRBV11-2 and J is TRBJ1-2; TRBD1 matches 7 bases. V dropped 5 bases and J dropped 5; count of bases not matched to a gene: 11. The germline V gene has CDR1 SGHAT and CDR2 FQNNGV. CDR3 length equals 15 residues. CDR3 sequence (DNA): TGTGCCAGCAGCCCAGGTATCGGGACAGCTTATGGCTACACCTTC. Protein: CASSPGIGTAYGYTF.

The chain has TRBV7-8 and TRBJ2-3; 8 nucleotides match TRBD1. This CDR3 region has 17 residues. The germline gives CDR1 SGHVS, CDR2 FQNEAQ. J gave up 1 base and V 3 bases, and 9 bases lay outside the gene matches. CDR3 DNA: TGTGCCAGCAGCTTCAAAGCCGACAGGGGAGGCACAGATACGCAGTATTTT. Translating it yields CASSFKADRGGTDTQYF.

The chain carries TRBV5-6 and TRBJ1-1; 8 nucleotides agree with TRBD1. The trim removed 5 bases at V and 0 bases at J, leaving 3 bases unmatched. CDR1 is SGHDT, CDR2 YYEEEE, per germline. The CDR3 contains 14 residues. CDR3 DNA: TGTGCCAGCAGTTGGGGACAGGTGAACACTGAAGCTTTCTTT. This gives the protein CASSWGQVNTEAFF.

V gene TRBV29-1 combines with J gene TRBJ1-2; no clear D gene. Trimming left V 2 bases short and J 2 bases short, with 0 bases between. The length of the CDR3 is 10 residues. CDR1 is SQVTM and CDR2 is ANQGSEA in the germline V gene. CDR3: CSVENYGYTF. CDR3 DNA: TGCAGCGTTGAAAACTATGGCTACACCTTC.

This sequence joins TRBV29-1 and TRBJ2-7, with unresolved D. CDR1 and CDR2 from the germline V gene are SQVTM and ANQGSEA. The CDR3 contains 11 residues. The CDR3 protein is CSGWDRDEQYF. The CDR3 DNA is TGCAGTGGGTGGGATCGGGACGAGCAGTACTTC.

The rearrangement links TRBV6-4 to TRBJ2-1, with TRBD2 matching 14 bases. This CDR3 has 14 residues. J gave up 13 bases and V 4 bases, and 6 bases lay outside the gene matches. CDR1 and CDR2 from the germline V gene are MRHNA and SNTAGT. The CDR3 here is CASSGGLAGGEQFF. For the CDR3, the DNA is TGTGCCAGCAGTGGCGGACTAGCGGGAGGCGAACAGTTCTTC.

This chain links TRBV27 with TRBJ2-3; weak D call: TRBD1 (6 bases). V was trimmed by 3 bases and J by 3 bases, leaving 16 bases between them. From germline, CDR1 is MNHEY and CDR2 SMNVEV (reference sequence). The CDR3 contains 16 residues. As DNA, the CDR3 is TGTGCCAGCAGTTTTCGGACAGCTCGATCAACAGATACGCAGTATTTT. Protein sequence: CASSFRTARSTDTQYF.

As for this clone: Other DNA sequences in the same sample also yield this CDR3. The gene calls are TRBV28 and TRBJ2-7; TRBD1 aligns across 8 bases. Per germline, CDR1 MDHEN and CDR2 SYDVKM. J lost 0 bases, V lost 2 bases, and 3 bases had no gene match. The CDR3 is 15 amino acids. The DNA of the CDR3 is TGTGCCAGCAGTTTACGACAGGGGAGCTCCTACGAGCAGTACTTC. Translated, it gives CASSLRQGSSYEQYF.

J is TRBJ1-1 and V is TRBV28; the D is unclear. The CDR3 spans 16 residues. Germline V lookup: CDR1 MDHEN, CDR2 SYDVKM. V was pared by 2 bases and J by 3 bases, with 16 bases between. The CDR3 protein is CASSLKGLVEDTEAFF. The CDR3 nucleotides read TGTGCCAGCAGTTTAAAAGGGCTGGTAGAGGACACTGAAGCTTTCTTT.

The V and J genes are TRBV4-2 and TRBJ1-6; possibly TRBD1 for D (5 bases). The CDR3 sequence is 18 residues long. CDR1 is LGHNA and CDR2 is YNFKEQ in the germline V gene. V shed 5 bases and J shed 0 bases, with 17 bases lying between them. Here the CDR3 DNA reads TGTGCCAGCAGCGCGGGGACTTCCAGGAGCTCCTATAATTCACCCCTCCACTTT. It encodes CASSAGTSRSSYNSPLHF.

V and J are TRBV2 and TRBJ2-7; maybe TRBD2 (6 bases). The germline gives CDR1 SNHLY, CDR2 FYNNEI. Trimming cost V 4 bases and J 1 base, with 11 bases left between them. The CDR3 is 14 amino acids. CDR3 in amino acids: CASSAGVWSYEQYF. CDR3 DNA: TGTGCCAGCAGTGCGGGAGTTTGGTCCTACGAGCAGTACTTC.

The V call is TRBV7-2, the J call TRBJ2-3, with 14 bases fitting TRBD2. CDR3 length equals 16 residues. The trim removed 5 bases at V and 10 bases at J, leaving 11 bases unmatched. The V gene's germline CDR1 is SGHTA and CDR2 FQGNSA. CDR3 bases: TGTGCCAGCAGCGCTACCGGGACTAGCGGGAGATTGGCGCAGTATTTT. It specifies CASSATGTSGRLAQYF. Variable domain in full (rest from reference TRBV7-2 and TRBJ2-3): GAGVSQSPSNKVTEKGKDVELRCDPISGHTALYWYRQSLGQGLEFLIYFQGNSAPDKSGLPSDRFSAERTGGSVSTLTIQRTQQEDSAVYLCASSATGTSGRLAQYFGPGTRLTVL.

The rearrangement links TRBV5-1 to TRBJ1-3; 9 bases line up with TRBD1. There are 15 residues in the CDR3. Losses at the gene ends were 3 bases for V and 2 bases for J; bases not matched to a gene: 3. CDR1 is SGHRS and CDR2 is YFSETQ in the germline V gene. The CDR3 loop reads CASSSDRGTGNTIYF. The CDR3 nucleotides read TGCGCCAGCAGCTCCGACAGGGGGACTGGAAACACCATATATTTT.

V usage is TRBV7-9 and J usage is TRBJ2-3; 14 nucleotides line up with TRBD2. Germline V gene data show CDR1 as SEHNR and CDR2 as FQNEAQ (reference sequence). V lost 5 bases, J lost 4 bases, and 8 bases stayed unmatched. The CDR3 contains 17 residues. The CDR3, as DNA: TGTGCCAGCAGCCTCCGGACTAGCGGGAGGATGGCAGATACGCAGTATTTT. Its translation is CASSLRTSGRMADTQYF.

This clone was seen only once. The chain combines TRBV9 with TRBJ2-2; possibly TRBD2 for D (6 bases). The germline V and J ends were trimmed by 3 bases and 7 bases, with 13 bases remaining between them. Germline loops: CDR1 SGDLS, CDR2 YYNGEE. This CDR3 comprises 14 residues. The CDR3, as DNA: TGTGCCAGCAGCGGGGACTTTCTGGGCGGGGAGCTGTTTTTT. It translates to CASSGDFLGGELFF.

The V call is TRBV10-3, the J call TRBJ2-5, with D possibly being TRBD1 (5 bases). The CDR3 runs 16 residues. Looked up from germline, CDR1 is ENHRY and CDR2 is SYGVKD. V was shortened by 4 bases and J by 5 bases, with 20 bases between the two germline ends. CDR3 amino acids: CAISAGILGAWETQYF. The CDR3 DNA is TGTGCCATCAGTGCAGGAATCCTAGGGGCTTGGGAGACCCAGTACTTC.

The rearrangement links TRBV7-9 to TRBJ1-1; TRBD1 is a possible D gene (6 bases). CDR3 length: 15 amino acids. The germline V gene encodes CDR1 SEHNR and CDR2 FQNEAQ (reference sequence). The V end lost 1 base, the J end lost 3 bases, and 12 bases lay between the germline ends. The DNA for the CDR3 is TGTGCCAGCAGCTTAGGGGCAGGGGCTTACACTGAAGCTTTCTTT. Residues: CASSLGAGAYTEAFF.

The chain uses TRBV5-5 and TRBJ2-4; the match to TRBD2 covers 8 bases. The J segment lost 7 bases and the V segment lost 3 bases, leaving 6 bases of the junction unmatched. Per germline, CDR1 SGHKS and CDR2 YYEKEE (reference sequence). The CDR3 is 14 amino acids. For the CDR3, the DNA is TGTGCCAGCAGCTCCGGGACTAGACCTAACATTCAGTACTTC. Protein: CASSSGTRPNIQYF.

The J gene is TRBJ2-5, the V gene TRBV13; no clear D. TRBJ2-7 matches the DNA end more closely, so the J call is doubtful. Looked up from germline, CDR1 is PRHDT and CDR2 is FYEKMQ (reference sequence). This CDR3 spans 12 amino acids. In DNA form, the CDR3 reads TGTGCCAGCAGCTTAGGGCTTTACGAGCAGTACTTC. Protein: CASSLGLYEQYF.

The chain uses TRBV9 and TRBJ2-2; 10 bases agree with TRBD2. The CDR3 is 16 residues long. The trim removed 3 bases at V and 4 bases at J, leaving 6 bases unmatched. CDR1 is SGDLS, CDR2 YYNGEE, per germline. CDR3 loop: CASSEGLAEFTGELFF. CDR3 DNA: TGTGCCAGCAGCGAAGGACTAGCGGAGTTCACCGGGGAGCTGTTTTTT. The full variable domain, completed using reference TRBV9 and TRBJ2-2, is DSGVTQTPKHLITATGQRVTLRCSPRSGDLSVYWYQQSLDQGLQFLIQYYNGEERAKGNILERFSAQQFPDLHSELNLSSLELGDSALYFCASSEGLAEFTGELFFGEGSRLTVL.